This TCR beta chain was identified during a study of shared T cell receptors in the human thymus. Germline V gives CDR1 LGHNA, CDR2 YSLEER. V dropped 1 base and J dropped 2 bases, with 16 bases sitting between them. CDR3 length equals 17 residues. Sequencing was performed with immunoSEQ multiplex PCR; in TCRdb, only in-frame clones are kept and a portion is missing. The table shows 500,000 to 750,000 clones, with 85% to 90% occurring only once. This clone was seen once. A further study also used this sample, focusing on human thymus T cells. That source adds: Corrective surgery for congenital heart defects was being performed on the healthy Finnish infants who were the donors. Corrective cardiac operations yielded the resected thymus tissue. The authors found apparently biased V and J gene usage in thymic and blood repertoires. What related research reported was that thymic repertoires overlapped highly among unrelated individuals.

The chain has TRBV4-3 and TRBJ2-3; D is possibly TRBD2 (5 bases). The sequenced material came from thymocytes. The TCR was taken from a boy younger than two with a congenital heart defect. CDR3 in amino acids: CASSQAKRRPYTDTQYF. The CDR3 nucleotides read TGCGCCAGCAGCCAAGCGAAGCGGAGGCCCTACACAGATACGCAGTATTTT.